This T cell receptor beta chain was retrieved from a study of T cell repertoires in cytomegalovirus infection. Turning to the study itself: From public TCR beta signatures came an indication of both CMV infection and matching HLA type. Whole-study results and caveats: Predominance within the ex vivo response was attributable to HLA-C-restricted CMV-specific TCR beta clonotypes.

Looked up from germline, CDR1 is LNHDA and CDR2 is SQIVND (reference sequence). The CDR3 spans 13 residues. Trimming removed 3 bases from V and 1 base from J, with 5 bases in between. One entry per CDR3 protein, called by TCRdb with MiXCR from the reads. The sample yields roughly 500,000 distinct CDR3 sequences, 30% to 40% seen once. A word on this clonotype: Its antigen is unknown.

Sequencing used cultured PBMCs, obtained from culture after CMV antigen stimulation. The rearrangement links TRBV19 to TRBJ2-3, with D uncertain. This clonotype was sampled from a human donor in good health (CMV status not recorded). Some clones in this sample may be carry-over from other donors' samples. The CDR3, as DNA: TGTGCCAGTAGTATGTGGGGCACAGATACGCAGTATTTT. Amino acid sequence: CASSMWGTDTQYF.